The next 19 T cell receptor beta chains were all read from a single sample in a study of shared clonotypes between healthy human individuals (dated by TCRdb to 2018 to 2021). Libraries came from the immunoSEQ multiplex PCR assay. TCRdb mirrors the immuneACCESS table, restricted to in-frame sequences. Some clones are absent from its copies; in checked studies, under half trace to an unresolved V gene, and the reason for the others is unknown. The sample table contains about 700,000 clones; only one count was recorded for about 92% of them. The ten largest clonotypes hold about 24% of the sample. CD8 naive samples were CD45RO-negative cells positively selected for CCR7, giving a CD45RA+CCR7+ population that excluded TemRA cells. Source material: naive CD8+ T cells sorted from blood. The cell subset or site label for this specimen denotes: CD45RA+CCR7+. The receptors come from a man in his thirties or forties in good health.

In DNA, the CDR3 is TGTGCCAGCAGCTTCAGCTCCTACAATGAGCAGTTCTTC. As protein: CASSFSSYNEQFF. V is TRBV7-6 and J is TRBJ2-1; D call uncertain. V was clipped by 3 bases and J by 0 bases, with 3 bases between them. This CDR3 comprises 13 residues. The germline V gene encodes CDR1 SGHVS and CDR2 FNYEAQ.

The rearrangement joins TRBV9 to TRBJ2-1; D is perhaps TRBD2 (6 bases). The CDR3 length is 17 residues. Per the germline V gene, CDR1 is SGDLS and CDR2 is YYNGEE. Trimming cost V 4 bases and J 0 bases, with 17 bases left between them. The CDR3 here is CASSPGTAPSSYNEQFF. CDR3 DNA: TGTGCCAGCAGCCCTGGGACTGCGCCTAGCTCCTACAATGAGCAGTTCTTC.

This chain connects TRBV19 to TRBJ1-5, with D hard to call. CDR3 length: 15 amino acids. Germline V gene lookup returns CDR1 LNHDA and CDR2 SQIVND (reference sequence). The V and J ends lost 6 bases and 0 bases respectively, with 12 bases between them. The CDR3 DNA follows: TGTGCCAGTAGACCCCTGGGATATAGCAATCAGCCCCAGCATTTT. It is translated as CASRPLGYSNQPQHF.

Here the CDR3 reads CASSQVLQEDGWNQPQHF. The CDR3 nucleotides are TGCGCCAGCAGCCAAGTCTTACAGGAGGATGGATGGAATCAGCCCCAGCATTTT. J is TRBJ1-5 and V is TRBV4-1, with D perhaps matching TRBD1 (5 bases). V dropped 1 base and J dropped 4 bases, with 20 bases sitting between them. CDR1 MGHRA and CDR2 YSYEKL come from the germline V gene. The CDR3 loop spans 18 amino acids.

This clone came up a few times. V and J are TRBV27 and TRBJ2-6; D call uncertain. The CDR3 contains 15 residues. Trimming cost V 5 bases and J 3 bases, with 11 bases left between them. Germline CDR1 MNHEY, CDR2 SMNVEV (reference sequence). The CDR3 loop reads CASSTNTGGANVLTF. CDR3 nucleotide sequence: TGTGCCAGCAGTACGAACACTGGTGGGGCCAACGTCCTGACTTTC.

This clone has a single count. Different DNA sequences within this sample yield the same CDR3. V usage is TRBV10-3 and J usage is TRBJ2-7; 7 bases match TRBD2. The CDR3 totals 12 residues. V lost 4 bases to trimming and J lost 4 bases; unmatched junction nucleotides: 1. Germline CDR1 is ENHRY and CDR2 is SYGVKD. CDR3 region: CAISGGLYEQYF. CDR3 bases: TGTGCCATCAGTGGGGGACTATACGAGCAGTACTTC.

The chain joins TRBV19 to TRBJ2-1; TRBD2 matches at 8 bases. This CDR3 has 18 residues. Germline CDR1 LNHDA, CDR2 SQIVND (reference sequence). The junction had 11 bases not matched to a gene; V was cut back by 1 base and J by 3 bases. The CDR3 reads CASSIGLLSGRFYNEQFF. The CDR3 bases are TGTGCCAGTAGTATAGGCCTCTTAAGCGGGAGATTCTACAATGAGCAGTTCTTC.

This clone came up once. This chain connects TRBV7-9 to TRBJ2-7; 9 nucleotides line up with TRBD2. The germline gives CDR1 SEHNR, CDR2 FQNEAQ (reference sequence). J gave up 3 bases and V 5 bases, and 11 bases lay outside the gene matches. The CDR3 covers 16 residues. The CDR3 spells CASSERTVAGDYEQYF. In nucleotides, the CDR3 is TGTGCCAGCAGCGAGCGAACTGTAGCGGGAGACTACGAGCAGTACTTC.

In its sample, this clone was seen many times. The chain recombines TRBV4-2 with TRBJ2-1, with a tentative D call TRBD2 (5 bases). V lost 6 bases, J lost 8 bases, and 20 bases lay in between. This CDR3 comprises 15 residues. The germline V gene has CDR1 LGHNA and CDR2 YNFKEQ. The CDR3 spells CASSTGESDFDEQFF. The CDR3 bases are TGTGCCAGCAGTACCGGGGAGTCGGACTTCGATGAGCAGTTCTTC.

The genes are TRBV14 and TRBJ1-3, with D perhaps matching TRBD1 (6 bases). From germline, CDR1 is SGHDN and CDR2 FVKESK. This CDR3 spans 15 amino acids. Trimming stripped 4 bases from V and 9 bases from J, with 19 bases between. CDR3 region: CASSLPRTVVGTIYF. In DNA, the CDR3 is TGTGCCAGCAGCCTCCCCCGGACAGTTGTTGGCACCATATATTTT.

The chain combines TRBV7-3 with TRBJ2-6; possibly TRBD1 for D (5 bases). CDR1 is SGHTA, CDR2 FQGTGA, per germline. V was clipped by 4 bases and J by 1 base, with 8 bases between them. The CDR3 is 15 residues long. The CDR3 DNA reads TGTGCCAGCAGCTCCTCAGGGTCTGGGGCCAACGTCCTGACTTTC. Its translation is CASSSSGSGANVLTF.

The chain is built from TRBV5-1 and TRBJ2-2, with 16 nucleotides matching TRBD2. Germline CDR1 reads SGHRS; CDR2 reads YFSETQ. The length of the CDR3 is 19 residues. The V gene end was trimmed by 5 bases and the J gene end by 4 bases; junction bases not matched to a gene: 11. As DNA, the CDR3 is TGCGCCAGCAGTCTCACCGGGACTAGCGGGAGGGGCGGCACCGGGGAGCTGTTTTTT. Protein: CASSLTGTSGRGGTGELFF.

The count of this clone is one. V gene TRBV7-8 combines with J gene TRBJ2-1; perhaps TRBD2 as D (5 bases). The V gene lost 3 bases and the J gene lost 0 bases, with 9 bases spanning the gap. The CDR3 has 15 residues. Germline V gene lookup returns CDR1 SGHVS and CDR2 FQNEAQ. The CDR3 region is CASSFAGGSYNEQFF. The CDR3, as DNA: TGTGCCAGCAGCTTCGCGGGCGGCTCCTACAATGAGCAGTTCTTC. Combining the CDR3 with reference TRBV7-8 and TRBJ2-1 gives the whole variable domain GAGVSQSPRYKVAKRGQDVALRCDPISGHVSLFWYQQALGQGPEFLTYFQNEAQLDKSGLPSDRFFAERPEGSVSTLKIQRTQQEDSAVYLCASSFAGGSYNEQFFGPGTRLTVL.

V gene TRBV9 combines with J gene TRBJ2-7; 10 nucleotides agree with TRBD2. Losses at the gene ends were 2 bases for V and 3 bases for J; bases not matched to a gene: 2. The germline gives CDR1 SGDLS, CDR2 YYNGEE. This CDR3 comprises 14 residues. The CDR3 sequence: CASSVGTSDYEQYF. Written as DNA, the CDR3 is TGTGCCAGCAGCGTCGGGACTAGCGACTACGAGCAGTACTTC. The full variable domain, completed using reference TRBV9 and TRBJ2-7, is DSGVTQTPKHLITATGQRVTLRCSPRSGDLSVYWYQQSLDQGLQFLIQYYNGEERAKGNILERFSAQQFPDLHSELNLSSLELGDSALYFCASSVGTSDYEQYFGPGTRLTVT.

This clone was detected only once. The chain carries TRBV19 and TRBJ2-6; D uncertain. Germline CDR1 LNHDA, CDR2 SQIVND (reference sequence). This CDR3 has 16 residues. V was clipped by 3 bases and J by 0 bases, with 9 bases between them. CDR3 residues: CASSIVRRSGANVLTF. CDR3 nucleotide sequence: TGTGCCAGTAGTATCGTCAGGCGCTCTGGGGCCAACGTCCTGACTTTC.

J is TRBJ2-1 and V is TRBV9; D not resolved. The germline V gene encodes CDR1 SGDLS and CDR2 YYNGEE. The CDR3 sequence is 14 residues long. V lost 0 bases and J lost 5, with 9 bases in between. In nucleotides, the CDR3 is TGTGCCAGCAGCGTAGGTACTAATGACAATGAGCAGTTCTTC. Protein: CASSVGTNDNEQFF.

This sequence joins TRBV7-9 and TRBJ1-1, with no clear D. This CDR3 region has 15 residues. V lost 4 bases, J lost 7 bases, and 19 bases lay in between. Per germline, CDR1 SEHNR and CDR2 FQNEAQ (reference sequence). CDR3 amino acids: CASSSTMSGWDEAFF. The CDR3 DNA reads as TGTGCCAGCAGCTCTACGATGTCCGGATGGGATGAAGCTTTCTTT.

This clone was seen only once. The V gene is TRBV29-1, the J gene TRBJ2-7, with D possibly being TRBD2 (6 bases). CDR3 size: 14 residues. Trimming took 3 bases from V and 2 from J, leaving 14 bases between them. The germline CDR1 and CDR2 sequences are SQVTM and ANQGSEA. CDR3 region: CSVDYGEDAYEQYF. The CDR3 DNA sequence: TGCAGCGTTGATTACGGGGAGGATGCCTACGAGCAGTACTTC.

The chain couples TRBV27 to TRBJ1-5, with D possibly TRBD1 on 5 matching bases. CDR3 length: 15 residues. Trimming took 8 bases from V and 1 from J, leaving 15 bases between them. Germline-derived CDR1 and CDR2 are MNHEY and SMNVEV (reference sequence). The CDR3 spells CASRYGGTSNQPQHF. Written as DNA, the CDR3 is TGTGCCAGCCGGTACGGGGGTACAAGCAATCAGCCCCAGCATTTT.